The clone carrying this T cell receptor (beta chain) was observed a single time. The V segment lost 5 bases and the J segment 8 bases; nucleotides outside the gene matches: 9. CDR1 is SGHTA and CDR2 is FQGNSA in the germline V gene. The CDR3 runs 16 residues. The source of the sample is a study of blood T cell repertoires in COVID-19. Study-wide context: The samples span acute and convalescent COVID-19 from the United States, Italy and Spain. In each case, the material was cDNA or gDNA derived from T cells, B-cell-depleted T cells, or PBMCs.

The authors' processing: Reference gene primers were amplified, and this amplification served to estimate nucleated cell counts. Here immunoSEQ multiplex PCR was the method, and the copy in TCRdb shows in-frame clones only, minus some. That table is the source of V, J and clone size, and D and trimming were worked out from the DNA. This table has over 85,000 clones, more than 75% appearing once. Sequenced sample: peripheral blood. This TCR was recovered from a man in his 60s with active or convalescent COVID-19. The gene calls are TRBV7-2 and TRBJ2-1, with 13 bases that match TRBD2. CDR3 region: CASSREGLAGTHEQFF. DNA for the CDR3: TGTGCCAGCAGCCGTGAGGGACTAGCGGGGACCCATGAGCAGTTCTTC.